This T cell receptor (beta chain) derives from a study of blood T cell repertoires in COVID-19. Study overall: The United States, Italy and Spain were the sources of the acute and convalescent COVID-19 samples. PBMCs, B-cell-depleted T cells, or T cells were the source of the cDNA or gDNA that made up the material.

CDR1 MNHEY and CDR2 SMNVEV come from the germline V gene (reference sequence). This CDR3 is 14 amino acids long. V was shortened by 6 bases and J by 4 bases, with 16 bases between the two germline ends. In the original workflow: For nucleated cells, counts were estimated from reference gene primer amplification. Method: immunoSEQ multiplex PCR; TCRdb's copy keeps in-frame clones and lacks some. Clone size and V and J calls were adopted from that table, with D and trimming inferred from the DNA. The data contain about 270,000 clones, 81% of them singletons. This sequence joins TRBV27 and TRBJ2-7; possible D gene TRBD2, 6 bases. The specimen sequenced was peripheral blood. This clonotype originated in a woman aged 55-75 years with active or convalescent COVID-19. The CDR3 DNA sequence: TGTGCCAGCAGGTACGGGGGAGATGCATACGAGCAGTACTTC. Its protein is CASRYGGDAYEQYF.